There are a few counts of the clone carrying this TCR beta chain. The antigen is not known. Naive CD4+ T cells were purified with Tregs depleted by CD25. Germline lookup yields CDR1 SGDLS and CDR2 YYNGEE. CDR3 length: 17 amino acids. The J segment lost 7 bases and the V segment lost 0 bases, leaving 10 bases of the junction unmatched. Study-level findings and limits: Tumor memory CD4+ T cell TCR gene usage was found to cluster with blood and lymph node memory CD4+ cells and with lymph node naive CD4+ cells.

After constant-region reverse-primer amplification, full-length variable regions underwent semi-nested PCR with Nested Universal Primer A. From the 5' RACE reads, TCRdb called clonotypes with MiXCR, one entry per CDR3 protein. The sample includes fewer than 60,000 distinct CDR3 sequences, roughly 30% of them seen just once. This sequence was found in a female donor with breast cancer. This chain joins TRBV9 and TRBJ2-1; 10 bases fit TRBD2. Input material: naive CD4+ T cells sorted from blood. Subset noted: naive CD4+ T cells, CD4+CD45RA+CD25-. The CDR3 sequence: CASSVDLGGTSVNEQFF. DNA for the CDR3: TGTGCCAGCAGCGTAGATTTGGGGGGGACTAGCGTAAATGAGCAGTTCTTC. The full variable domain, in which reference TRBV9 and TRBJ2-1 provide the parts outside the CDR3, is DSGVTQTPKHLITATGQRVTLRCSPRSGDLSVYWYQQSLDQGLQFLIQYYNGEERAKGNILERFSAQQFPDLHSELNLSSLELGDSALYFCASSVDLGGTSVNEQFFGPGTRLTVL.